A single sample is the source of the 21 T cell receptor beta chains below, sequenced in a study of T-cell memory formation after mild COVID-19. TCRdb re-derived calls from the 5' RACE reads in MiXCR, one entry per CDR3 protein. The sample comprises approximately 340,000 distinct CDR3 sequences, approximately 13% of which are singletons, and roughly a fifth rests with the top ten. Material: PBMCs or a T cell subset sorted from them (not recorded which). The receptors stem from a man between 18 and 35 years old who had mild COVID-19 (a few samples of this study predate the infection). Cell type and time point are not known.

The chain employs TRBV7-6 and TRBJ2-1; TRBD1 agrees at 10 bases. Germline V gene sequence: CDR1 SGHVS, CDR2 FNYEAQ. After removal of 6 bases from V and 10 bases from J, the junction contained 9 bases not matched to a gene. The CDR3 is 14 residues long. The CDR3 DNA reads as TGTGCCAGCAGTTCGACAGGGGGCGCCTCCGAGCAGTTCTTC. Its protein is CASSSTGGASEQFF.

The CDR3 DNA sequence: TGCGCCAGCAGCCAAGAAATGGTCCGATCAGGCGAGCAGTTCTTC. It is translated as CASSQEMVRSGEQFF. The chain joins TRBV4-3 to TRBJ2-1, with D unclear. There are 15 residues in the CDR3. The ends were cut back, 0 bases at V and 10 bases at J, with 16 bases in the middle. From germline, CDR1 is LGHNA and CDR2 YSLEER.

This clonotype was recorded a few times. The chain is built from TRBV29-1 and TRBJ2-5; 15 bases agree with TRBD2. Germline lookup yields CDR1 SQVTM and CDR2 ANQGSEA. The CDR3 covers 17 residues. The V segment lost 4 bases and the J segment 5 bases; nucleotides outside the gene matches: 11. Written as DNA, the CDR3 is TGCAGCGTTGGAACCGGGACTAGCGGGGGGCCTGGGGAGACCCAGTACTTC. Translating it yields CSVGTGTSGGPGETQYF.

The chain joins TRBV6-1 to TRBJ1-2; D may be TRBD1 (6 bases). The CDR3 contains 15 residues. From germline, CDR1 is MNHNS and CDR2 SASEGT. The V and J ends lost 6 bases and 1 base respectively, with 15 bases between them. CDR3 residues: CASSPGGAGNYGYTF. CDR3 in DNA: TGTGCCAGCAGCCCCGGGGGGGCCGGTAACTATGGCTACACCTTC.

The chain joins TRBV18 to TRBJ1-3; D call uncertain. The CDR3 has 14 amino acids. CDR1 is KGHSH, CDR2 LQKENI, per germline. V lost 1 base and J 0 bases, leaving 4 bases between the germline ends. This chain's CDR3 is CASSPQSSGNTIYF. The CDR3 nucleotides are TGTGCCAGCTCACCACAGAGCTCTGGAAACACCATATATTTT.

The chain combines TRBV5-1 with TRBJ2-1; 10 positions match TRBD2. Per germline, CDR1 SGHRS and CDR2 YFSETQ. With V trimmed by 1 base and J by 8 bases, 6 bases remained unmatched. The CDR3 is made up of 15 amino acids. CDR3 sequence (DNA): TGCGCCAGCAGCTTGTCCAGCGGGGGGGCGGATGAGCAGTTCTTC. As protein: CASSLSSGGADEQFF.

J is TRBJ1-4 and V is TRBV5-1; D is perhaps TRBD1 (6 bases). The V and J ends lost 0 bases and 0 bases respectively, with 6 bases between them. This CDR3 contains 15 residues. Germline CDR1 is SGHRS and CDR2 is YFSETQ. CDR3 sequence: CASSLEGATNEKLFF. DNA of the CDR3: TGCGCCAGCAGCTTGGAGGGGGCAACTAATGAAAAACTGTTTTTT. Full variable domain (remainder filled in from reference TRBV5-1 and TRBJ1-4): KAGVTQTPRYLIKTRGQQVTLSCSPISGHRSVSWYQQTPGQGLQFLFEYFSETQRNKGNFPGRFSGRQFSNSRSEMNVSTLELGDSALYLCASSLEGATNEKLFFGSGTQLSVL.

The sample holds a few counts of this clonotype. This chain links TRBV9 with TRBJ1-5; TRBD1 agrees at 8 bases. The CDR3 has 14 residues. The V gene's germline CDR1 is SGDLS and CDR2 YYNGEE. Trimming took 3 bases from V and 7 from J; bases not matched to a gene: 6. The CDR3 spells CASSADRGEQPQHF. CDR3 DNA sequence: TGTGCCAGCAGCGCCGACAGGGGCGAACAGCCCCAGCATTTT.

V gene TRBV6-1 combines with J gene TRBJ2-3; TRBD2 agrees at 10 bases. From germline, CDR1 is MNHNS and CDR2 SASEGT. V was clipped by 6 bases and J by 6 bases; unmatched bases: 9. This CDR3 contains 15 residues. The CDR3 DNA reads TGTGCCAGCAGCGTTACTAGCGGGGTTTCCGATACGCAGTATTTT. It encodes CASSVTSGVSDTQYF.

This chain links TRBV7-8 with TRBJ2-1; TRBD2 agrees at 12 bases. Per germline, CDR1 SGHVS and CDR2 FQNEAQ. The CDR3 extends over 15 amino acids. V lost 5 bases and J lost 10; bases outside the gene matches: 9. Here the CDR3 reads CASSPELAGGGEQFF. The CDR3 DNA reads as TGTGCCAGCAGCCCGGAACTAGCGGGGGGTGGGGAGCAGTTCTTC.

The chain has TRBV21-1 and TRBJ2-7; no DNA check was done on the table's D call, TRBD1. TRBV21-1 corresponds to a pseudogene. The CDR3 is 16 residues long. The DNA for the CDR3 is TGTGCCAGCAGAAGAATGGGGCTACTCAGCTCCTACGAGCAGTACGTC. It translates to CASRRMGLLSSYEQYV.

This clonotype was counted between two and nine times. The chain recombines TRBV5-6 with TRBJ2-1, with D hard to call. This CDR3 comprises 12 residues. The V end lost 5 bases, the J end lost 9 bases, and 12 bases lay between the germline ends. Germline loops: CDR1 SGHDT, CDR2 YYEEEE. CDR3 residues: CASRAPWGEQFF. Written as DNA, the CDR3 is TGTGCCAGCAGGGCGCCCTGGGGTGAGCAGTTCTTC.

The gene calls are TRBV7-9 and TRBJ2-1; possible D gene TRBD2, 5 bases. Trimming pared 5 bases from V and 0 bases from J, leaving 11 bases between. The CDR3 is 15 amino acids. Germline V gives CDR1 SEHNR, CDR2 FQNEAQ (reference sequence). CDR3: CASSPPEGSYNEQFF. Written as DNA, the CDR3 is TGTGCCAGCAGCCCCCCAGAGGGCTCCTACAATGAGCAGTTCTTC.

This clonotype was seen a few times. The genes are TRBV5-5 and TRBJ2-3; 12 nucleotides agree with TRBD2. The length of the CDR3 is 16 residues. Germline assignment: CDR1 SGHKS and CDR2 YYEKEE (reference sequence). The trim removed 4 bases at V and 2 bases at J, leaving 5 bases unmatched. The DNA of the CDR3 is TGTGCCAGCAGCCGCCGACTAGCGGGGGACACAGATACGCAGTATTTT. It is translated as CASSRRLAGDTDTQYF.

The chain has TRBV7-3 and TRBJ2-1; 7 bases line up with TRBD2. Germline values: CDR1 SGHTA, CDR2 FQGTGA. CDR3 length: 15 residues. V trimming: 4 bases; J trimming: 0 bases; junction bases outside the gene matches: 3. The CDR3: CASSYWTSSYNEQFF. DNA of the CDR3: TGTGCCAGCAGCTATTGGACTAGCTCCTACAATGAGCAGTTCTTC.

J is TRBJ2-7 and V is TRBV6-5; D could derive from TRBD1 or TRBD2 (6 bases each). CDR3 size: 15 residues. Deletions cut 5 bases from V and 3 bases from J, with 17 bases between. Germline values: CDR1 MNHEY, CDR2 SVGAGI. The CDR3 nucleotides read TGTGCCAGCAGTCAAAGAGGGGGGCTTGACTACGAGCAGTACTTC. Its protein product is CASSQRGGLDYEQYF.

The CDR3 loop reads CAMPLGQGNPGETQYF. Here the CDR3 DNA reads TGTGCCATGCCCCTCGGACAGGGTAATCCCGGGGAGACCCAGTACTTC. The J gene is TRBJ2-5, the V gene TRBV2; TRBD1 matches at 8 bases. The J segment lost 5 bases and the V segment lost 10 bases, leaving 18 bases of the junction unmatched. In germline, CDR1 is SNHLY, CDR2 FYNNEI. This CDR3 comprises 16 residues.

This clonotype was detected ten times or more. V gene TRBV6-2 or TRBV6-3 combines with J gene TRBJ1-1; D perhaps matches TRBD1 (5 bases). CDR1 and CDR2 (germline): MNHEY, SVGEGT. The V end lost 4 bases, the J end lost 5 bases, and 8 bases lay between the germline ends. The CDR3 extends over 12 amino acids. Here the CDR3 reads CASSFRVTEAFF. Written as DNA, the CDR3 is TGTGCCAGCAGTTTCAGGGTTACTGAAGCTTTCTTT.

This clonotype has more than one count but fewer than ten. The chain has TRBV10-3 and TRBJ1-2; 10 bases align to TRBD1. V was pared by 9 bases and J by 5 bases, with 9 bases of the junction left unmatched. The CDR3 runs 14 residues. CDR1 ENHRY and CDR2 SYGVKD come from the germline V gene. For the CDR3, the DNA is TGTGCCATTCGGTCCGGGACAGGGGAATATGGCTACACCTTC. This translates into CAIRSGTGEYGYTF.

This clonotype appeared a few times. This rearrangement joins TRBV9 to TRBJ1-6; D is perhaps TRBD1 (6 bases). V lost 7 bases and J 10 bases, leaving 12 bases between the germline ends. The CDR3 consists of 12 residues. Germline CDR1 reads SGDLS; CDR2 reads YYNGEE. The CDR3: CASFIRGSPLHF. For the CDR3, the DNA is TGTGCCAGCTTCATAAGGGGGTCACCCCTCCACTTT.

The J gene is TRBJ2-2, the V gene TRBV12-3 or TRBV12-4; no clear D gene. V was clipped by 0 bases and J by 7 bases, with 6 bases between them. CDR3 length: 13 amino acids. The chain's CDR3 is CASSLAPSGELFF. DNA for the CDR3: TGTGCCAGCAGTTTAGCGCCGAGCGGGGAGCTGTTTTTT.